What follows are 12 T cell receptor beta chains derived from one specimen sequenced in a study of identical twins. In TCRdb, the 5' RACE reads were re-called with MiXCR into one record per CDR3 protein. The sample records some 320,000 distinct CDR3 sequences, approximately 13% being singletons. These records were also assigned to another study, of yellow fever vaccine responses in identical twins.

The sequenced material came from CD8+ T cells sorted from blood. The receptors were gathered from a woman younger than 30 in good health.

A few counts support this clonotype. The rearrangement joins TRBV28 to TRBJ2-1; 7 nucleotides match TRBD2. There are 17 residues in the CDR3. J gave up 3 bases and V 4 bases, and 12 bases lay outside the gene matches. CDR1 and CDR2 from the germline V gene are MDHEN and SYDVKM. CDR3 coding DNA: TGTGCCAGCAGTTCCCGTTTACGCGGGGGACTCTACAATGAGCAGTTCTTC. Its translation is CASSSRLRGGLYNEQFF.

This clonotype showed up just once. The V and J genes are TRBV15 and TRBJ2-5, with 10 bases that match TRBD1. Germline V lookup: CDR1 LNHNV, CDR2 YYDKDF (reference sequence). V dropped 4 bases and J dropped 0; count of bases not matched to a gene: 8. CDR3 size: 17 residues. Here the CDR3 reads CATSMGTGDIYQETQYF. Written as DNA, the CDR3 is TGTGCCACCAGCATGGGGACAGGGGACATCTACCAAGAGACCCAGTACTTC. Full variable domain (remainder filled in from reference TRBV15 and TRBJ2-5): DAMVIQNPRYQVTQFGKPVTLSCSQTLNHNVMYWYQQKSSQAPKLLFHYYDKDFNNEADTPDNFQSRRPNTSFCFLDIRSPGLGDTAMYLCATSMGTGDIYQETQYFGPGTRLLVL.

This clonotype was seen once. The genes are TRBV3-1 and TRBJ2-1; tentatively, D is TRBD1 or TRBD2 (5 bases each). CDR1 LGHDT and CDR2 YNNKEL come from the germline V gene (reference sequence). The CDR3 spans 18 residues. With 0 bases removed from V and 5 bases from J, the gap between germline ends came to 20 bases. CDR3 coding DNA: TGTGCCAGCAGCCAAGAGCTGACACAGACAGAGGGACACAATGAGCAGTTCTTC. Translation: CASSQELTQTEGHNEQFF.

This clonotype has at least ten counts. For the CDR3, the DNA is TGTGCCAGCAGCCGGGACAGAGGCGGGGAGCTGTTTTTT. It is translated as CASSRDRGGELFF. This chain links TRBV3-1 with TRBJ2-2; 7 positions agree with TRBD1. CDR3 length: 13 amino acids. The V segment lost 4 bases and the J segment 7 bases; nucleotides outside the gene matches: 3. The germline CDR1 and CDR2 sequences are LGHDT and YNNKEL (reference sequence).

The rearrangement uses TRBV7-8 and TRBJ2-2; no clear D gene. CDR3 length: 16 residues. CDR1 is SGHVS, CDR2 FQNEAQ, per germline. Between the trimmed V and J ends, which lost 2 bases and 3 bases, there was a span of 13 bases. This CDR3 reads CASSLKSGPDTGELFF. In DNA, the CDR3 is TGTGCCAGCAGCTTAAAGTCCGGGCCCGACACCGGGGAGCTGTTTTTT.

This sequence joins TRBV7-3 and TRBJ2-7, with 8 positions matching TRBD1. V lost 4 bases to trimming and J lost 4 bases; unmatched junction nucleotides: 9. The CDR3 consists of 15 residues. CDR1 and CDR2 (germline): SGHTA, FQGTGA. The CDR3 sequence: CASSSRDRILYEQYF. The DNA for the CDR3 is TGTGCCAGCAGCTCCCGGGACAGGATTCTATACGAGCAGTACTTC.

The chain is built from TRBV9 and TRBJ2-7; 8 nucleotides match TRBD1. Germline CDR1 and CDR2: SGDLS and YYNGEE. CDR3 length equals 17 residues. With 3 bases clipped from V and 2 bases from J, the junction kept 13 bases outside the gene matches. Written as DNA, the CDR3 is TGTGCCAGCAGCGGATCGGATTTGACAGGGGATCCCTACGAGCAGTACTTC. Its protein product is CASSGSDLTGDPYEQYF.

The V gene is TRBV9, the J gene TRBJ2-1; D is perhaps TRBD1 (6 bases). Trimming cost V 0 bases and J 7 bases, with 14 bases left between them. This CDR3 spans 15 amino acids. The germline V gene encodes CDR1 SGDLS and CDR2 YYNGEE. CDR3: CASSVGAAQGNEQFF. CDR3 bases: TGTGCCAGCAGCGTAGGGGCAGCCCAGGGGAATGAGCAGTTCTTC.

V is TRBV6-5 and J is TRBJ2-3; D call uncertain. V was clipped by 4 bases and J by 4 bases, with 15 bases between them. The CDR3 runs 15 residues. Germline assignment: CDR1 MNHEY and CDR2 SVGAGI. CDR3 loop: CASSSTERWSDTQYF. The CDR3 coding sequence is TGTGCCAGCAGTTCCACGGAGAGGTGGTCAGATACGCAGTATTTT.

The sample holds a few counts of this clonotype. The chain recombines TRBV6-5 with TRBJ1-1; no reliable D call. Germline lookup yields CDR1 MNHEY and CDR2 SVGAGI. The V and J ends lost 1 base and 8 bases respectively, with 11 bases between them. The CDR3 totals 13 residues. The CDR3 region has the DNA TGTGCCAGCAGTTACTTTATCGGCGCCGAAGCTTTCTTT. It encodes CASSYFIGAEAFF.

There are many counts of this clonotype. The gene calls are TRBV5-1 and TRBJ1-2; 7 bases fit TRBD1. With V trimmed by 3 bases and J by 4 bases, 6 bases remained unmatched. The V gene's germline CDR1 is SGHRS and CDR2 YFSETQ. The CDR3 has 14 amino acids. CDR3 nucleotides: TGCGCCAGCAGCTGGCGGGACAGCGCCTATGGCTACACCTTC. It translates to CASSWRDSAYGYTF.

This clonotype was observed a few times. The chain links TRBV20-1 to TRBJ2-7, with 9 positions matching TRBD1. Germline-derived CDR1 and CDR2 are DFQATT and SNEGSKA (reference sequence). V lost 1 base, J lost 3 bases, and 4 bases stayed unmatched. The CDR3 sequence is 14 residues long. Written as DNA, the CDR3 is TGCAGTGCTAGAGCTCGACAGGGGGTCTACGAGCAGTACTTC. Its translation is CSARARQGVYEQYF.